These 2 T cell receptor beta chains came from one sample sequenced in a study of identical twins. Each CDR3 protein is one row after TCRdb ran MiXCR on the 5' RACE reads. This sample has approximately 670,000 distinct CDR3 sequences, with around 5.7% found just once. Material: naive T cells sorted from blood. All receptors derive from a man aged 18 to 30 in good health.

This clonotype occurred many times. The CDR3 spells CASSLAGAAGEQFF. The CDR3 bases are TGTGCCAGCAGCTTAGCGGGGGCCGCTGGAGAGCAGTTCTTC. The rearrangement joins TRBV7-9 to TRBJ2-1, with a weak D call TRBD1 (6 bases). V lost 0 bases and J 10 bases, leaving 13 bases between the germline ends. The germline V gene encodes CDR1 SEHNR and CDR2 FQNEAQ (reference sequence). This CDR3 region has 14 residues.

This clonotype was detected ten times or more. The chain employs TRBV15 and TRBJ1-1, with D hard to call. CDR3 length: 13 amino acids. The V end was cut by 0 bases, the J end by 6 bases, with 8 bases between. Germline V gene lookup returns CDR1 LNHNV and CDR2 YYDKDF (reference sequence). The chain's CDR3 is CATSRDLRSEAFF. The CDR3, as DNA: TGTGCCACCAGCAGAGATTTAAGGTCTGAAGCTTTCTTT.